The 21 T cell receptor beta chains below come from one sample, sequenced in a study of OX40 agonist ivuxolimab in advanced cancers. TCRdb's table, derived via immunoSEQ multiplex PCR, lists solely in-frame clones and lacks some. In the table there are 90,000 to 120,000 clones, approximately 89% of which are singletons. The material was CD4+ or CD8+ T cells sorted from blood, obtained in a trial of the OX40 agonist ivuxolimab. The receptor source for this set is an adult with an advanced solid tumor such as melanoma, head and neck, liver or kidney cancer.

The genes are TRBV7-9 and TRBJ1-3; 8 bases agree with TRBD1. Germline-derived CDR1 and CDR2 are SEHNR and FQNEAQ (reference sequence). V trimming: 3 bases; J trimming: 5 bases; junction bases outside the gene matches: 9. This CDR3 is 16 amino acids long. CDR3 sequence reads: CASSFQGARQRNTIYF. CDR3 nucleotide sequence: TGTGCCAGCAGCTTTCAGGGGGCTCGTCAGAGAAACACCATATATTTT.

V gene TRBV6-1 combines with J gene TRBJ1-3; a weak D match, TRBD1 (6 bases). Germline assignment: CDR1 MNHNS and CDR2 SASEGT. V shed 6 bases and J shed 1 base, with 10 bases lying between them. This CDR3 has 14 amino acids. The CDR3 loop is CASSPGQSGNTIYF. The CDR3 nucleotides are TGTGCCAGCAGCCCGGGACAATCTGGAAACACCATATATTTT.

The V gene is TRBV11-3, the J gene TRBJ2-5; the match to TRBD2 covers 9 bases. The CDR3 contains 17 residues. V shed 0 bases, J shed 2 bases, and the junction held 7 bases outside the gene matches. Germline CDR1 SGHNT, CDR2 YENEEA. The CDR3 is CASSLDRLAGTQETQYF. The DNA for the CDR3 is TGTGCCAGCAGCTTAGACCGGCTAGCGGGAACACAAGAGACCCAGTACTTC.

The chain employs TRBV28 and TRBJ1-3; 7 bases line up with TRBD1. This CDR3 is built from 16 residues. CDR1 MDHEN and CDR2 SYDVKM come from the germline V gene. J was trimmed by 3 bases and V by 6 bases; bases with no gene match: 11. The CDR3 region is CASSRDRALGGNTIYF. For the CDR3, the DNA is TGTGCCAGCAGCCGCGACAGGGCTCTGGGTGGAAACACCATATATTTT.

The chain recombines TRBV11-2 with TRBJ2-7, with 13 bases aligning to TRBD2. CDR1 SGHAT and CDR2 FQNNGV come from the germline V gene. CDR3 length: 19 amino acids. J was trimmed by 0 bases and V by 1 base; bases with no gene match: 9. CDR3 sequence reads: CASSLVSGTSGTYSYEQYF. The CDR3 DNA follows: TGTGCCAGCAGCTTAGTTTCGGGGACTAGCGGGACGTACTCCTACGAGCAGTACTTC.

V usage is TRBV28 and J usage is TRBJ2-7; 10 nucleotides align to TRBD1. V shed 3 bases, J shed 3 bases, and the junction held 5 bases outside the gene matches. The germline CDR1 and CDR2 sequences are MDHEN and SYDVKM. This CDR3 has 15 residues. The CDR3, as DNA: TGTGCCAGCAGTTTCCGGGACAGGGGATTCTACGAGCAGTACTTC. Its translation: CASSFRDRGFYEQYF.

J is TRBJ2-7 and V is TRBV9; either TRBD1 or TRBD2 may supply D (5 bases each). The V gene lost 0 bases and the J gene lost 3 bases, with 13 bases spanning the gap. The CDR3 extends over 15 amino acids. Germline loops: CDR1 SGDLS, CDR2 YYNGEE. Written as DNA, the CDR3 is TGTGCCAGCAGCGTAGGGGCAGGGAGCAACTACGAGCAGTACTTC. Translated, it gives CASSVGAGSNYEQYF.

The J gene is TRBJ1-1, the V gene TRBV11-2; 9 positions agree with TRBD1. The CDR3 length is 16 residues. Germline V CDR1 and CDR2: SGHAT, FQNNGV. The J segment lost 0 bases and the V segment lost 4 bases, leaving 6 bases of the junction unmatched. The CDR3 DNA follows: TGTGCCAGCAGCTCGAGGGACAGGGCCCTGAACACTGAAGCTTTCTTT. This encodes CASSSRDRALNTEAFF.

J is TRBJ1-1 and V is TRBV5-8, with D uncertain. Germline assignment: CDR1 SGHTS and CDR2 YDEGEE. V lost 8 bases to trimming and J lost 7 bases, with 18 bases between them. The CDR3 sequence is 13 residues long. The CDR3 spells CARASGRLHEAFF. The CDR3 nucleotides are TGTGCCAGGGCCTCAGGACGGCTCCATGAAGCTTTCTTT.

This clone is a singleton in its sample. The chain recombines TRBV6-5 with TRBJ1-1, with 7 bases fitting TRBD1. The CDR3 extends over 14 amino acids. The germline gives CDR1 MNHEY, CDR2 SVGAGI. The V and J ends lost 6 bases and 2 bases, in that order; junction bases with no gene match: 6. The CDR3 protein is CASRHRGLNTEAFF. The CDR3 DNA follows: TGTGCCAGCAGGCACAGGGGACTCAACACTGAAGCTTTCTTT.

This chain joins TRBV7-2 and TRBJ2-2; 7 nucleotides match TRBD1. Germline CDR1 reads SGHTA; CDR2 reads FQGNSA. With 1 base clipped from V and 4 bases from J, the junction kept 3 bases outside the gene matches. This CDR3 has 15 residues. CDR3 DNA: TGTGCCAGCAGCTTAGTCGACAGGGTCACCGGGGAGCTGTTTTTT. Residues: CASSLVDRVTGELFF.

This chain connects TRBV7-2 to TRBJ1-5; D is unclear. Trimming removed 1 base at V and 9 bases at J, with 13 bases between. Germline V gene sequence: CDR1 SGHTA, CDR2 FQGNSA. The CDR3 length is 14 residues. The CDR3 nucleotides read TGTGCCAGCAGCTTAGAAGTCAGTCGGGGGCCCCAGCATTTT. Its protein product is CASSLEVSRGPQHF.

The chain recombines TRBV27 with TRBJ1-4, with TRBD1 matching over 8 bases. The germline V gene has CDR1 MNHEY and CDR2 SMNVEV (reference sequence). V trimming: 4 bases; J trimming: 7 bases; junction bases outside the gene matches: 5. The CDR3 has 14 amino acids. The CDR3 DNA reads as TGTGCCAGCAGTTCTACAGGGGGTATTGAAAAACTGTTTTTT. It encodes CASSSTGGIEKLFF.

This clone was found once. The chain links TRBV6-5 to TRBJ1-1; 8 nucleotides agree with TRBD1. With V trimmed by 6 bases and J by 1 base, 1 base remained unmatched. This CDR3 region has 13 residues. The germline V gene has CDR1 MNHEY and CDR2 SVGAGI. In nucleotides, the CDR3 is TGTGCCAGCAGAGGGACAGGGAACACTGAAGCTTTCTTT. This gives the protein CASRGTGNTEAFF.

J is TRBJ1-1 and V is TRBV19; unclear D gene. In germline, CDR1 is LNHDA, CDR2 SQIVND (reference sequence). The CDR3 spans 13 residues. Trimming removed 3 bases from V and 6 bases from J, with 11 bases in between. The CDR3 loop is CASSIVFGPEAFF. The CDR3 DNA reads as TGTGCCAGTAGTATCGTTTTTGGCCCTGAAGCTTTCTTT.

This clone was seen just once. The rearrangement uses TRBV5-1 and TRBJ2-7, with a possible D match to TRBD1 (7 bases). V was trimmed by 4 bases and J by 7 bases, leaving 24 bases between them. Germline loops: CDR1 SGHRS, CDR2 YFSETQ. This CDR3 spans 16 amino acids. CDR3 in DNA: TGCGCCAGCAGCCCCAGGGGGACTGTCCCGGTTCTGGAGCAGTACTTC. Its translation is CASSPRGTVPVLEQYF.

The chain combines TRBV18 with TRBJ1-1; D is undetermined. The V end was cut by 3 bases, the J end by 2 bases, with 16 bases between. There are 16 residues in the CDR3. Germline lookup yields CDR1 KGHSH and CDR2 LQKENI. The CDR3 here is CASSPFRTKDNTEAFF. The CDR3 nucleotides are TGTGCCAGCTCACCCTTCAGGACCAAAGATAACACTGAAGCTTTCTTT.

V is TRBV7-3 and J is TRBJ2-3, with 9 bases fitting TRBD1. The CDR3 totals 16 residues. CDR1 is SGHTA, CDR2 FQGTGA, per germline. Unmatched junction bases numbered 4, after V lost 3 bases and J lost 0 bases. CDR3 protein: CASSFGTGPSTDTQYF. In DNA form, the CDR3 reads TGTGCCAGCAGCTTTGGGACAGGGCCAAGCACAGATACGCAGTATTTT.

This chain connects TRBV5-6 to TRBJ2-5, with TRBD2 matching over 8 bases. Germline CDR1 and CDR2: SGHDT and YYEEEE. The CDR3 runs to 16 residues. V shed 2 bases, J shed 5 bases, and the junction held 11 bases outside the gene matches. DNA for the CDR3: TGTGCCAGCAGCTTTCGGGAAGCGGGAGTTAGGGAGACCCAGTACTTC. Its translation is CASSFREAGVRETQYF.

This clone was counted between two and nine times. This chain links TRBV2 with TRBJ1-1, with 8 bases lining up with TRBD1. V lost 3 bases, J lost 11 bases, and 5 bases stayed unmatched. CDR3 length: 12 residues. From germline, CDR1 is SNHLY and CDR2 FYNNEI. The CDR3 sequence: CASSEVNRGAFF. The CDR3 coding sequence is TGTGCCAGCAGTGAGGTGAACAGGGGGGCTTTCTTT.

This sequence joins TRBV2 and TRBJ2-3, with D unresolved. There are 14 residues in the CDR3. Germline V gene lookup returns CDR1 SNHLY and CDR2 FYNNEI. Trimming stripped 7 bases from V and 0 bases from J, with 11 bases between. CDR3 in DNA: TGTGCCAGCAAAGACTCAACTAGCACAGATACGCAGTATTTT. Amino acid sequence: CASKDSTSTDTQYF.